This T cell receptor (beta chain) comes out of a study of T cells expressing NK-cell markers. Reprocessing the 5' RACE reads, TCRdb reports a single entry for every CDR3 protein and omits DNA. Listed are 300,000 to 450,000 distinct CDR3 sequences; roughly 5.2% falls within the top ten. Germline assignment: CDR1 SGHVS and CDR2 FQNEAQ. CDR3 length: 12 amino acids. The chain combines TRBV7-8 with TRBJ2-1; the TCRdb D gene call, TRBD2, has no DNA to confirm it. Material for sequencing was blood T cells: a sorted CD56 or NKG2C T cell subset, CD4+ or CD8+ T cells, or bulk PBMC T cells (not recorded which). The sequence came from a man aged 18-69 years in good health. The CDR3: CASSSPGTTQFF.